Shown below are 2 T cell receptor beta chains from a single sample sequenced in a study of technical replicates of blood from a handful of donors. Sequencing used immunoSEQ multiplex PCR; TCRdb keeps in-frame clones, though not all of them. The data show tens of thousands of clones, 95% to 98% seen once. Sequencing was done on a sample of T cells isolated from PBMCs. All receptors come from a human donor in good health.

J is TRBJ2-7 and V is TRBV6-1; TRBD1 is a possible D gene (5 bases). Germline values: CDR1 MNHNS, CDR2 SASEGT. This CDR3 has 13 residues. Trimming shortened V by 10 bases and J by 1 base, and 14 bases separated the two germline ends. DNA of the CDR3: TGTGCCACCCTTATTAGACAGTCCTACGAGCAGTACTTC. It is translated as CATLIRQSYEQYF.

The chain is built from TRBV10-3 and TRBJ2-7, with 8 bases lining up with TRBD1. The J segment lost 2 bases and the V segment lost 8 bases, leaving 8 bases of the junction unmatched. This CDR3 is 14 amino acids long. The germline gives CDR1 ENHRY, CDR2 SYGVKD. CDR3 bases: TGTGCCATCGAATCTGACAGGGGTACCTACGAGCAGTACTTC. It codes for CAIESDRGTYEQYF.